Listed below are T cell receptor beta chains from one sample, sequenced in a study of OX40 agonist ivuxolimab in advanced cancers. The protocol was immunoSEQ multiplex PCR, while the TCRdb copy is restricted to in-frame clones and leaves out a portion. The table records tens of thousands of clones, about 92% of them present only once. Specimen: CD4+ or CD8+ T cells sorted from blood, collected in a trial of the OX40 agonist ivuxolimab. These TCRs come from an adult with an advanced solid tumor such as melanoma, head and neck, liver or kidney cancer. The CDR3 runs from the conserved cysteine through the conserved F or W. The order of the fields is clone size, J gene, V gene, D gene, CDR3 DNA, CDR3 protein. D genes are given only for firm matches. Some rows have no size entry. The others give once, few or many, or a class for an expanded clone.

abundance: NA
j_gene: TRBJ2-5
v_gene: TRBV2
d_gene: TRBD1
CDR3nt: TGTGCCACCCTAAGGATTGGACAGGGGATCCAAGAGACCCAGTACTTC
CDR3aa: CATLRIGQGIQETQYF

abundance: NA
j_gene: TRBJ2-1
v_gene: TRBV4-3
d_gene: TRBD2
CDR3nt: TGCGCCAGCAATAGCGGGAGCTCCTACAATGAGCAGTTCTTC
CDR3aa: CASNSGSSYNEQFF

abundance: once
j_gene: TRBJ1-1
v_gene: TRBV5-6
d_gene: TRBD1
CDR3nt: TGTGCCAGCAATAGACAGGGGGCGACGATTGGGTCTGAAGCTTTCTTT
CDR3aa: CASNRQGATIGSEAFF

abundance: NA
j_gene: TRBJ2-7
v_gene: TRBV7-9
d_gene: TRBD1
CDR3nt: TGTGCCAGCAGCTTAGTGACAGGGGTGTACGAGCAGTACTTC
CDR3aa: CASSLVTGVYEQYF

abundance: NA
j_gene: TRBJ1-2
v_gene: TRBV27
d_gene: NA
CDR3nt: TGTGCCAGCAGGGGTATGACCTCAGCTAACTATGGCTACACCTTC
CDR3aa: CASRGMTSANYGYTF

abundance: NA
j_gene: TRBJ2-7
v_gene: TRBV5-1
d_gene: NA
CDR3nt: TGCGCCAGCAGCCTCGGGACCGACTACGAGCAGTACTTC
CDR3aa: CASSLGTDYEQYF

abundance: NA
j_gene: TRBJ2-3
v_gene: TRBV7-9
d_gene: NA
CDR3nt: TGTGCCAGCAGCTTAGGGGGAGCAGATACGCAGTATTTT
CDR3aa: CASSLGGADTQYF

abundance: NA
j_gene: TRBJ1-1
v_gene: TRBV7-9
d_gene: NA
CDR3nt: TGTGCCAGCCTCCGGGACGTACTAAACACTGAAGCTTTCTTT
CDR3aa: CASLRDVLNTEAFF

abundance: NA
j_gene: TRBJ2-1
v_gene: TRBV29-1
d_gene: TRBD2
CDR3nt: TGCAGCGCCCGCTGGCTAGCGGTCAATGAGCAGTTCTTC
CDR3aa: CSARWLAVNEQFF

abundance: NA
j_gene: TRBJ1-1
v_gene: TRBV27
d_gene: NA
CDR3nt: TGTGCCAGCAGCCCCACTCAGAACACTGAAGCTTTCTTT
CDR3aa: CASSPTQNTEAFF

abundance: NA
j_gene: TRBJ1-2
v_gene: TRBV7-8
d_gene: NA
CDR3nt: TGTGCCAGCAGCTTAGCGCGGGGGGGGCATTCAGAAAACTATGGCTACACCTTC
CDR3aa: CASSLARGGHSENYGYTF

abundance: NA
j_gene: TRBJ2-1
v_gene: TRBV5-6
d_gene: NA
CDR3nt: TGTGCCAGCAGCTTGGGTCTCTCCTACAATGAGCAGTTCTTC
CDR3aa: CASSLGLSYNEQFF

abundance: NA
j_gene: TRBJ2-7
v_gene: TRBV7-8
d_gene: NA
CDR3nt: TGTGCCAGCAGCTTAGGGCCGGGTTTTATCAACTACGAGCAGTACTTC
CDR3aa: CASSLGPGFINYEQYF

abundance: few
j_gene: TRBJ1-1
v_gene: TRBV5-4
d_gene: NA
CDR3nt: TGTGCCAGCAGCTTGGGGCCGCTAGAAGCTTTCTTT
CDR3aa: CASSLGPLEAFF

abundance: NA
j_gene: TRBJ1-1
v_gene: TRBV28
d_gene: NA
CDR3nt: TGTGCCAGCAGTTCGACAGGGAACACTGAAGCTTTCTTT
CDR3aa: CASSSTGNTEAFF

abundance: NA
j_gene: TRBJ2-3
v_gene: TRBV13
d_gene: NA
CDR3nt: TGTGCCAGCAGCCCCCTAAGGTCGAGCACAGATACGCAGTATTTT
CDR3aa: CASSPLRSSTDTQYF

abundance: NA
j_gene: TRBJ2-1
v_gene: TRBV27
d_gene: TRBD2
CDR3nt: TGTGCCAGCAGTTTACTGCTAGCGGGAGGTATCTATGAGCAGTTCTTC
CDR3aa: CASSLLLAGGIYEQFF

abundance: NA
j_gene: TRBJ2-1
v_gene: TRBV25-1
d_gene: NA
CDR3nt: TGTGCCAGCAGTGGAGGAGTCTCGAGCTCCTACAATGAGCAGTTCTTC
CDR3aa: CASSGGVSSSYNEQFF

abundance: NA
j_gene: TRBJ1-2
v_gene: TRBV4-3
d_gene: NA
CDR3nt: TGCGCCAGCAGCCAAGACAGGGAAGTTAGGTATGGCTACACCTTC
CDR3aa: CASSQDREVRYGYTF

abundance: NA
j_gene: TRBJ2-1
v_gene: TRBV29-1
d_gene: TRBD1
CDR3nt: TGCAGCGTTGAGAACCTTTCCGGGACAGAGTACAATGAGCAGTTCTTC
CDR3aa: CSVENLSGTEYNEQFF

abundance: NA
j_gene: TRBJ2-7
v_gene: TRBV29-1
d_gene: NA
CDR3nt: TGCAGCGCAATCGAAGGGACGACCTACGAGCAGTACTTC
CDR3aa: CSAIEGTTYEQYF

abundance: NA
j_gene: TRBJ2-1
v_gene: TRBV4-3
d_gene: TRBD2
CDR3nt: TGCGCCAGCAGCCCTATATCAGCTAGCGGCCCCTACAATGAGCAGTTCTTC
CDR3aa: CASSPISASGPYNEQFF

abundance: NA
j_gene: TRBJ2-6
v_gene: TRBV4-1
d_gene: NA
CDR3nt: TGCGCCAGCAGCCAACGGGGTGGTGGGGCCAACGTCCTGACTTTC
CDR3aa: CASSQRGGGANVLTF

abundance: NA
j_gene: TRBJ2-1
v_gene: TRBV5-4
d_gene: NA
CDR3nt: TGTGCCAGCAGCTTGACACCCAATGAGCAGTTCTTC
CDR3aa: CASSLTPNEQFF